These T cell receptor beta chains were read from a single sample in a study of T cell changes during pregnancy in multiple sclerosis. This table comes from immunoSEQ multiplex PCR, and its TCRdb copy is limited to in-frame clones, with some not included. The repertoire holds around 130,000 clones, about 94% seen once, with roughly 6.2% in the top ten. Sequencing used peripheral blood, obtained before pregnancy. These receptors all stem from a female donor with multiple sclerosis, enrolled in a pregnancy study. The CDR3 runs from the conserved cysteine through the conserved F or W. The D gene is left open where the match is weak. The size of a clone is reported for some rows only, either as once, few or many, or as a class for expanded clones.

>-|TRBJ1-3|TRBV7-9|-
TGTGCCAGCAGCCCAGGGGTAACTGGAAACACCATATATTTT
CASSPGVTGNTIYF
>TRBD2|TRBJ2-7|TRBV10-1|-
TGCGCCAGCAGTGAGTCGGGACTAGCGGGAGAAGAGCAGTACTTC
CASSESGLAGEEQYF
>-|TRBJ1-2|TRBV7-6|-
TGTGCCAGCAGCCCCAGTCACGGCGACACTCATGGCTACACCTTC
CASSPSHGDTHGYTF
>-|TRBJ2-2|TRBV4-1|-
TGCGCCAGCAGCCAAGATCGCGACGGGGGGCCTGGGACCGGGGAGCTGTTTTTT
CASSQDRDGGPGTGELFF
>-|TRBJ2-5|TRBV11-2|once
TGTGCCAGCAGCTTAACGGCAGGGCAAGAGACCCAGTACTTC
CASSLTAGQETQYF
>-|TRBJ1-1|TRBV5-4|-
TGTGCCAGCAGCCAAGATCGGGGGGGCAGGCCAACTTTCTTT
CASSQDRGGRPTFF
>-|TRBJ1-2|TRBV2|-
TGTGCCAGCAGTGGCAGGGTGAACTATGGCTACACCTTC
CASSGRVNYGYTF
>-|TRBJ2-1|TRBV10-1|-
TGCGCCAGCAGTGAAGGGAGCTCCTACAATGAGCAGTTCTTC
CASSEGSSYNEQFF
>TRBD1|TRBJ2-7|TRBV6-5|-
TGTGCCAGCAGTTATTCGGGACAGGTTTGGGACGAGCAGTACTTC
CASSYSGQVWDEQYF
>TRBD1|TRBJ2-2|TRBV2|-
TGTGCCAGCAGTGAGACAGGGATGACCGGCGGGGAGCTGTTTTTT
CASSETGMTGGELFF
>-|TRBJ2-7|TRBV29-1|-
TGCAGCGTCAAAAGGGGCGGACACTACGAGCAGTACTTC
CSVKRGGHYEQYF
>TRBD1|TRBJ2-5|TRBV5-6|-
TGTGCCAGCAGCCACGCTCCGACAGGGGGCTACCAAGAGACCCAGTACTTC
CASSHAPTGGYQETQYF
>-|TRBJ2-2|TRBV27|-
TGTGCCAGCAGTTTTCTACCGCCGACCGGGGAGCTGTTTTTT
CASSFLPPTGELFF
>TRBD1|TRBJ1-1|TRBV27|-
TGTGCCAGCAGTCACCGCAGGGAGGACAGGACTGAAGCTTTCTTT
CASSHRREDRTEAFF
>TRBD2|TRBJ2-5|TRBV6-1|-
TGTGCCAGCAGTGAACGTAGAGGGGCTAGCGGACAAGAGACCCAGTACTTC
CASSERRGASGQETQYF
>-|TRBJ2-3|TRBV6-5|-
TGTGCCAGCAGCTTCACGGGTGACTCCACAGATACGCAGTATTTT
CASSFTGDSTDTQYF
>TRBD2|TRBJ2-2|TRBV27|few
TGTGCCAGCAGCCAAGCGGGAGGGAACACCGGGGAGCTGTTTTTT
CASSQAGGNTGELFF
>-|TRBJ2-7|TRBV18|-
TGTGCCAGCTCACCAAGGACGGAGGGGGAGCAGTACTTC
CASSPRTEGEQYF
>-|TRBJ2-1|TRBV30|-
TGTGCCTGGAGTGCTCTCCGCGGGAAGGATACCTACAATGAGCAGTTCTTC
CAWSALRGKDTYNEQFF
>TRBD1|TRBJ1-5|TRBV6-6|once
TGTGCCAGCAGTTACCAGGGGGCAGGGCAGCCCCAGCATTTT
CASSYQGAGQPQHF
>TRBD1|TRBJ1-4|TRBV7-2|few
TGTGCCAGCAGCTTAGAGGCAGGGGGCAGTGAAAAACTGTTTTTT
CASSLEAGGSEKLFF
>TRBD1|TRBJ1-5|TRBV6-1|-
TGTGCCAGCCGGACAGGATATAGCAATCAGCCCCAGCATTTT
CASRTGYSNQPQHF
>TRBD1|TRBJ2-3|TRBV5-4|-
TGTGCCAGCAGCCTGGGACAGGGGATCACAGATACGCAGTATTTT
CASSLGQGITDTQYF
>TRBD2|TRBJ2-5|TRBV5-6|-
TGTGCCTCCGGGCTAGCGGGTGCCGAGACCCAGTACTTC
CASGLAGAETQYF
>TRBD2|TRBJ2-1|TRBV27|-
TGTGCCAGCAGTTTAAGAATTCGGGACTATACGCAGTTCTTC
CASSLRIRDYTQFF
>TRBD1|TRBJ2-7|TRBV18|-
TGTGCCAGCTCACCACCCTATGCGGGACAGGCCTACGAGCAGTACTTC
CASSPPYAGQAYEQYF
>TRBD1|TRBJ1-2|TRBV5-1|-
TGCGCCAGCAGCCCCACTGGGGACAGAAGCTATGGCTACACCTTC
CASSPTGDRSYGYTF
>-|TRBJ2-7|TRBV6-6|once
TGTGCCAGCAGTTACTTGCCTAGCAGCCTGGGTGAGCAGTACTTC
CASSYLPSSLGEQYF
>-|TRBJ2-5|TRBV5-1|-
TGCGCCAGCAGCTTCGACCTAGCAGGCGGGACCCAGTACTTC
CASSFDLAGGTQYF
>-|TRBJ2-5|TRBV30|-
TGTGCCTGGAGTAACGGGGGGCGCGGGGAGACCCAGTACTTC
CAWSNGGRGETQYF
>-|TRBJ1-5|TRBV6-1|-
TGTGCCAGCAGTGTAACGGTAGGCAATCAGCCCCAGCATTTT
CASSVTVGNQPQHF
>TRBD2|TRBJ2-7|TRBV7-9|-
TGTGCCAGCAGCTACCCCCTAGCGGGGGGGGAGCAGTACTTC
CASSYPLAGGEQYF
>TRBD1|TRBJ2-7|TRBV11-1|-
TGTGCCAGCAGCTTAGGTCTTGATCAGGGGGCGCGGGACTACGAGCAGTACTTC
CASSLGLDQGARDYEQYF
>TRBD1|TRBJ2-7|TRBV5-6|-
TGTGCCAGCAGGCAGGGGGCGCGTGAGCAGTACTTC
CASRQGAREQYF
>TRBD2|TRBJ2-5|TRBV5-1|-
TGCGCCAGCAGTCCTGCTACTAGCGGGGGGGCGGAGACCCAGTACTTC
CASSPATSGGAETQYF
>TRBD2|TRBJ2-1|TRBV13|-
TGTGCCAGCAGCCTCCACAGGACTAGCGGGAACGGGGAGCAGTTCTTC
CASSLHRTSGNGEQFF
>-|TRBJ2-3|TRBV2|-
TGTGCCGGGAAGACAGGAAGCACAGATACGCAGTATTTT
CAGKTGSTDTQYF